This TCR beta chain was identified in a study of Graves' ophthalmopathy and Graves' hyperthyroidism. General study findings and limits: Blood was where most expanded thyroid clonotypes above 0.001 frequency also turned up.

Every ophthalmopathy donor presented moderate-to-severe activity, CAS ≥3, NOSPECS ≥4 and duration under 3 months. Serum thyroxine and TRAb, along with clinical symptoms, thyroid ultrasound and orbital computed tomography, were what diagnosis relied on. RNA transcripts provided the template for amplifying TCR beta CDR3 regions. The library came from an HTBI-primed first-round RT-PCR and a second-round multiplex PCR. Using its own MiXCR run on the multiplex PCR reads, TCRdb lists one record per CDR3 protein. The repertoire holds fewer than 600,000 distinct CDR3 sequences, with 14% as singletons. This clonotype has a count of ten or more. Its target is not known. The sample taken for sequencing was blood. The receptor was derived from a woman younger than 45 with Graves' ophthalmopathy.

The CDR3 DNA sequence: TGCAGTGCCCAGAAGGGGCGTAACACTGAAGCTTTCTTT. Amino acid sequence: CSAQKGRNTEAFF. The genes are TRBV20-1 and TRBJ1-1, with a tentative D call TRBD1 (5 bases). The CDR3 is made up of 13 amino acids. Trimming stripped 6 bases from V and 2 bases from J, with 13 bases between. The germline V gene encodes CDR1 DFQATT and CDR2 SNEGSKA (reference sequence).